These T cell receptor beta chains were read from a single sample in a study of blood T cell repertoires in COVID-19. Sequenced by immunoSEQ multiplex PCR; TCRdb stores in-frame clones only, minus some. The sample contains under 250,000 clones, 86% of which appear only once. The sample comprised peripheral blood. The source is a woman of 80 years or more with COVID-19, enrolled during active disease. Both conserved end residues are part of each CDR3. D genes are given only for firm matches. Clone size appears in some rows only: once, few, many, or a class for an expanded clone.

TRBJ2-3 TRBV3-1/TRBV3-2 . . TGTGCCAGCAGCCAAGGGACTACAGCCACGCAGTATTTT CASSQGTTATQYF
TRBJ1-2 TRBV5-6 TRBD1 . TGTGCCAGCAGCTCACCTAAATTTGGACAGGATTACTATGGCTACACCTTC CASSSPKFGQDYYGYTF
TRBJ1-5 TRBV28 TRBD1 . TGTGCCAGCAGTCCGGACAGGGGCCCTGGTAGCAATCAGCCCCAGCATTTT CASSPDRGPGSNQPQHF
TRBJ1-1 TRBV10-1 TRBD1 . TGCGCCAGCAGACATCCGGGACAGGGTGACACTGAAGCTTTCTTT CASRHPGQGDTEAFF
TRBJ2-2 TRBV5-1 TRBD2 . TGCGCCAGCAGCTTACCGACTAGCGGGGGCAACACCGGGGAGCTGTTTTTT CASSLPTSGGNTGELFF
TRBJ1-5 TRBV21-1 . once TGTGCCAGCAGCCCTCGGGGGGGGGATCAGCCCCAGCATTTT CASSPRGGDQPQHF
TRBJ2-2 TRBV5-4 TRBD2 . TGTGCCAGCAGCCCAAGGGGGACTAGCGGGGTTCCCGGGGAGCTGTTTTTT CASSPRGTSGVPGELFF
TRBJ2-5 TRBV24-1 TRBD1 . TGTGCCACCAGTGAAACTTACAGGGGGATGGAGACCCAGTACTTC CATSETYRGMETQYF
TRBJ1-5 TRBV11-2 . . TGTGCCAGCAGCCCCTCCGTAGGCAATCAGCCCCAGCATTTT CASSPSVGNQPQHF
TRBJ2-3 TRBV11-2 TRBD1 once TGTGCCAGCAGCAACCGGGACAGGGTGGGGACAGATACGCAGTATTTT CASSNRDRVGTDTQYF
TRBJ1-5 TRBV2 TRBD1 . TGTGCAACCAAAGGGGGCCTAGACCAGCCCCAGCATTTT CATKGGLDQPQHF
TRBJ1-4 TRBV6-6 . . TGTGCCAGCAATCAAGGAGTATCAACTAATGAAAAACTGTTTTTT CASNQGVSTNEKLFF
TRBJ1-6 TRBV19 TRBD1 . TGTGCCAGTAGTACCGACAGGGCCTCGAATTCACCCCTCCACTTT CASSTDRASNSPLHF
TRBJ1-6 TRBV3-1/TRBV3-2 . once TGTGCCAGCAGCCAAAAGCCAGTGGGGGGGAATTCACCCCTCCACTTT CASSQKPVGGNSPLHF
TRBJ1-2 TRBV27 TRBD1 . TGTGCCAGCAGACAGACAGGGACATACTATGGCTACACCTTC CASRQTGTYYGYTF
TRBJ1-1 TRBV6-5 TRBD1 . TGTGCCAGCAGTTACTCCAGGGGGCTTGAAGCTTTCTTT CASSYSRGLEAFF
TRBJ2-2 TRBV7-3 . . TGTGCCAGCAGCTTAACGGCGGGAGGGGAGCTGTTTTTT CASSLTAGGELFF
TRBJ1-5 TRBV6-5 . . TGTGCCAGTACCCTAGTGGGGGGGAATCAGCCCCAGCATTTT CASTLVGGNQPQHF
TRBJ2-7 TRBV6-6 TRBD1 . TGTGCCAGCAGTTGGACAGGGGTCGAGCAGTACTTC CASSWTGVEQYF
TRBJ1-5 TRBV6-5 . . TGTGCCAGCAGTCCTCAGGGGTTTGGCAATCAGCCCCAGCATTTT CASSPQGFGNQPQHF
TRBJ2-1 TRBV19 TRBD1 . TGTGCCAGTAGTATTGGACAGGCGGCTGTATTCAATGAGCAGTTCTTC CASSIGQAAVFNEQFF
TRBJ1-5 TRBV11-2 . . TGTGCCAGCAGCTTAACGGGACTTATTAATCAGCCCCAGCATTTT CASSLTGLINQPQHF
TRBJ2-7 TRBV7-2 . . TGTGCCAGCAGCTTAGGGCAGGCGCTATCCTACGAGCAGTACTTC CASSLGQALSYEQYF
TRBJ1-1 TRBV13 TRBD1 . TGTGCCAGCAGCGCCACAGGGGGCGGATTCCGGAGGGTGACTGAAGCTTTCTTT CASSATGGGFRRVTEAFF
TRBJ2-5 TRBV5-5 TRBD2 . TGTGCCAGCAGCGGATTTGATGGCGGGGGAGAGACCCAGTACTTC CASSGFDGGGETQYF
TRBJ2-2 TRBV18 TRBD1 . TGTGCCAGCTCACGCCAACAGGGGGCGAACACCGGGGAGCTGTTTTTT CASSRQQGANTGELFF
TRBJ2-2 TRBV6-2/TRBV6-3 . . TGTGCCAGCAGTTCGGCGGGGGCGCCAAACACCGGGGAGCTGTTTTTT CASSSAGAPNTGELFF
TRBJ1-1 TRBV29-1 . . TGCAGCGTTGAAGGGGGCGCCGCAAAAGCTTTCTTT CSVEGGAAKAFF
TRBJ2-2 TRBV5-4 TRBD2 . TGTGCCAGCAGCTTAGGGAGGGCTACCCTTAACACCGGGGAGCTGTTTTTT CASSLGRATLNTGELFF
TRBJ1-1 TRBV12-3/TRBV12-4 TRBD1 . TGTGCCAGCAGTGTCAGACAGGGGGCAGCTTTCTTT CASSVRQGAAFF
TRBJ1-2 TRBV6-5 . . TGTGCCAGCAGTTACGGGGGGGGGATTTCTAACTATGGCTACACCTTC CASSYGGGISNYGYTF
TRBJ1-1 TRBV18 . . TGTGCCAGCTCACCTCGAGCCCGCACTGAAGCTTTCTTT CASSPRARTEAFF
TRBJ1-2 TRBV28 TRBD1 . TGTGCCAGCAGATCCTCGGCCGGGACAGGGGATAGTGCGACCTATGGCTACACCTTC CASRSSAGTGDSATYGYTF
TRBJ1-6 TRBV10-3 TRBD1 . TGTGCCATCAGTGAAGGGGACAGGGCAAGTTCACCCCTCCACTTT CAISEGDRASSPLHF
TRBJ1-3 TRBV7-8 . . TGTGCCAGCAGCTTAGGAGGGATTCGAAATGGAAACACCATATATTTT CASSLGGIRNGNTIYF
TRBJ1-1 TRBV20-1 . . TGCAGTGCTAGTACTCACACGGGGAACACTGAAGCTTTCTTT CSASTHTGNTEAFF
TRBJ2-2 TRBV29-1 . . TGCAGCGTTGTTGGGGCGGTGAACACCGGGGAGCTGTTTTTT CSVVGAVNTGELFF
TRBJ2-1 TRBV24-1 TRBD2 . TGTGCCACCAGTGATCCCCGATACCCGACTAGCGGGGGGGCCGATGAGCAGTTCTTC CATSDPRYPTSGGADEQFF
TRBJ1-2 TRBV5-1 . . TGCGCCAGCAGCTTGGATCCTCCCTATGGCTACACCTTC CASSLDPPYGYTF
TRBJ2-3 TRBV28 . . TGTGCCAGCAGTCCCGGTACGCCGGCGGGTACGCAGTATTTT CASSPGTPAGTQYF
TRBJ2-5 TRBV28 TRBD2 . TGTGCCAGCAGTACGAGACTAGCGGGGGACCAAGAGACCCAGTACTTC CASSTRLAGDQETQYF
TRBJ1-6 TRBV14 . . TGTGCCAGCAGCCTACGACAGGATACGCGACGATCACCCCTCCACTTT CASSLRQDTRRSPLHF
TRBJ1-1 TRBV3-1/TRBV3-2 TRBD1 . TGTGCCAGCAGCCAACCCCCTGGGACAGGGGGTACTGAAGCTTTCTTT CASSQPPGTGGTEAFF
TRBJ1-6 TRBV19 TRBD1 large TGTGCCACAAGGAGGGGACAGGGATTGGAATATAATTCACCCCTCCACTTT CATRRGQGLEYNSPLHF